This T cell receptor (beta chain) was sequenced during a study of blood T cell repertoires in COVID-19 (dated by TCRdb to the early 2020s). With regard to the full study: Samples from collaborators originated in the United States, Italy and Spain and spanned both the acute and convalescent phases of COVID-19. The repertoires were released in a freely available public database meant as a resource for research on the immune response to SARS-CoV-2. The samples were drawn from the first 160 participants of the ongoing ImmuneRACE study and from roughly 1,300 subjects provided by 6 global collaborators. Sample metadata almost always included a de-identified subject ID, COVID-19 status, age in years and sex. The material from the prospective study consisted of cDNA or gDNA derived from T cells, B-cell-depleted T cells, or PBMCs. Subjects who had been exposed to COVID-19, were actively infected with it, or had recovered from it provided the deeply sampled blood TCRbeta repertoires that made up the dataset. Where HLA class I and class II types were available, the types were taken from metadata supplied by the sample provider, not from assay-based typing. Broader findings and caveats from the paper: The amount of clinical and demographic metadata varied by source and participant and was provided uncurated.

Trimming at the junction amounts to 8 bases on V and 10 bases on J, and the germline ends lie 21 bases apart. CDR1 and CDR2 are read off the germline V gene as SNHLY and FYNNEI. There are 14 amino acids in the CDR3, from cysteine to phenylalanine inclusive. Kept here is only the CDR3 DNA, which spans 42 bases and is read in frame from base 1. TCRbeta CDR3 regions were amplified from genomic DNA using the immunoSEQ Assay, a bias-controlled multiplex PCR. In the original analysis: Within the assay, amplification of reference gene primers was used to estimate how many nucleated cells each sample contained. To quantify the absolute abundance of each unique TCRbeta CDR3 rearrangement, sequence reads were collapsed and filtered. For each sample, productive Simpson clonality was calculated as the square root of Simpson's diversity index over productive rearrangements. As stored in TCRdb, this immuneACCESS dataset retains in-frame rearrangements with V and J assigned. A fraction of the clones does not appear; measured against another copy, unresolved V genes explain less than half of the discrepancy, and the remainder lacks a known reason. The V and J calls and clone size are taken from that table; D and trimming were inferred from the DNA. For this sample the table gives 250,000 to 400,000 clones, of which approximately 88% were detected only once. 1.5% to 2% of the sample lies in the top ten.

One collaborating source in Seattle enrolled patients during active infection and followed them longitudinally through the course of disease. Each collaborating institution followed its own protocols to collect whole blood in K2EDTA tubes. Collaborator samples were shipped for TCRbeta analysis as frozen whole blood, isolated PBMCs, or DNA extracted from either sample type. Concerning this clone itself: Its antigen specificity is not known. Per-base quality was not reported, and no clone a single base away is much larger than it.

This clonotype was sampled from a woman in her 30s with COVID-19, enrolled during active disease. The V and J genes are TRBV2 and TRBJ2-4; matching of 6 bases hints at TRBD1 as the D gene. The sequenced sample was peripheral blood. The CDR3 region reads CASVPPSGEPIQYF. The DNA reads TGTGCCAGCGTTCCTCCCTCAGGGGAACCGATTCAGTACTTC.